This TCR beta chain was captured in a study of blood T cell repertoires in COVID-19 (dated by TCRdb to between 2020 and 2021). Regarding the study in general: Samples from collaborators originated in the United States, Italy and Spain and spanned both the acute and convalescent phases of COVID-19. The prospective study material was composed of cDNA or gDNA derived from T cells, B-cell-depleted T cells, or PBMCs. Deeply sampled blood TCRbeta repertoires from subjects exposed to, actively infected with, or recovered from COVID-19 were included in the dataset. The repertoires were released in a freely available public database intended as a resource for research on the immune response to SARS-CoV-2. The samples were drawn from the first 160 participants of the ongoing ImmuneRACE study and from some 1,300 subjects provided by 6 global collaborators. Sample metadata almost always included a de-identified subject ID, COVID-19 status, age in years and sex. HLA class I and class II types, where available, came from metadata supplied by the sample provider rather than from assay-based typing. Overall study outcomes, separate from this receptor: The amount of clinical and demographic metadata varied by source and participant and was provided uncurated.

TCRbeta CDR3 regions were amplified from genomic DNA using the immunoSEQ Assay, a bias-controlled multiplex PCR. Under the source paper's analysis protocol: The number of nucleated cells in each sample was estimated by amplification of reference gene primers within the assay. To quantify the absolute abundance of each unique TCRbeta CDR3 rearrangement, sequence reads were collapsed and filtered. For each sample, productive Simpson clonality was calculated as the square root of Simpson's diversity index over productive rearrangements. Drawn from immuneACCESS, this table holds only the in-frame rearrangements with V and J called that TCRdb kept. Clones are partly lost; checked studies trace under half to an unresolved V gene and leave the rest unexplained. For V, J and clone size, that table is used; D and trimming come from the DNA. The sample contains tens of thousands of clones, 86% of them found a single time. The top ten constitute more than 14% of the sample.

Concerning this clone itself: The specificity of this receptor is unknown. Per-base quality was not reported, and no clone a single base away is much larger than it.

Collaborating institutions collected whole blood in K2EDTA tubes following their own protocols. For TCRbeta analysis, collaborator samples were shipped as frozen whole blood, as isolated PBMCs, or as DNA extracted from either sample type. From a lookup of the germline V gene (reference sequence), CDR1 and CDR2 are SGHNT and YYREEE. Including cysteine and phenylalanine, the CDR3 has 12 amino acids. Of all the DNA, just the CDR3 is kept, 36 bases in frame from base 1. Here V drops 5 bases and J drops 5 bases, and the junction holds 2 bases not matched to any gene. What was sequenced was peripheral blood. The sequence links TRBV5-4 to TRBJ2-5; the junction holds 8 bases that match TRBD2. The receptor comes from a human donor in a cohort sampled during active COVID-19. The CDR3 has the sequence CASSREGETQYF. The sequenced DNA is TGTGCCAGCAGTCGGGAGGGGGAGACCCAGTACTTC. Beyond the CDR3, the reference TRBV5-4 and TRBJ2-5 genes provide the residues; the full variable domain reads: ETGVTQSPTHLIKTRGQQVTLRCSSQSGHNTVSWYQQALGQGPQFIFQYYREEENGRGNFPPRFSGLQFPNYSSELNVNALELDDSALYLCASSREGETQYFGPGTRLLVL.